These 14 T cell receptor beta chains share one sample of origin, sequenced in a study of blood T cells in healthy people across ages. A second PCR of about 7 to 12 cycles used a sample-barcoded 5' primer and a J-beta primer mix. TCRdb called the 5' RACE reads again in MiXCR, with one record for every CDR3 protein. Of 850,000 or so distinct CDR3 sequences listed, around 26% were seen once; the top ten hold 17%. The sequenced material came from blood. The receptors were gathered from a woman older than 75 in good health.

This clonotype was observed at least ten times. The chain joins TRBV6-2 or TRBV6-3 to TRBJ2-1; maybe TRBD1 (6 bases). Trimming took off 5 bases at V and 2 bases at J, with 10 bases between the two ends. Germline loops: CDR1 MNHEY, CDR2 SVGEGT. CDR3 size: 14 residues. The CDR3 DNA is TGTGCCAGCAGTATACAGGGAACCTACAATGAGCAGTTCTTC. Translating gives CASSIQGTYNEQFF.

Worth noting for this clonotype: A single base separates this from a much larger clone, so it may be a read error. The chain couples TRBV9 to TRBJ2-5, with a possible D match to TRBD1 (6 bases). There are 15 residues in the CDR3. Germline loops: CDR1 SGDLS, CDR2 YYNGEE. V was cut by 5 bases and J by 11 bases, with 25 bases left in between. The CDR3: CASSVAGAIFDEQYF. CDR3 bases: TGTGCCAGCAGTGTGGCAGGGGCGATCTTCGATGAGCAGTACTTC.

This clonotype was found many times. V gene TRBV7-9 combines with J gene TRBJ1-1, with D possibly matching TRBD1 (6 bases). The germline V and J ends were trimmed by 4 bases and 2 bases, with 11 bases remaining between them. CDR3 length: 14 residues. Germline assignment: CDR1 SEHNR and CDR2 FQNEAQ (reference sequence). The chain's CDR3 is CASSWGASNTEAFF. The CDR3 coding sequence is TGTGCCAGCAGCTGGGGGGCCAGCAACACTGAAGCTTTCTTT.

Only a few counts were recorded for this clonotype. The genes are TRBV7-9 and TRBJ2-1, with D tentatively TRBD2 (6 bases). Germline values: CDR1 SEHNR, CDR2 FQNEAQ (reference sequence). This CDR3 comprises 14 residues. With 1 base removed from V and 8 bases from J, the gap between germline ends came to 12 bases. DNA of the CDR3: TGTGCCAGCAGCTTAGGACTTAGCGGAGATGAGCAGTTCTTC. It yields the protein CASSLGLSGDEQFF.

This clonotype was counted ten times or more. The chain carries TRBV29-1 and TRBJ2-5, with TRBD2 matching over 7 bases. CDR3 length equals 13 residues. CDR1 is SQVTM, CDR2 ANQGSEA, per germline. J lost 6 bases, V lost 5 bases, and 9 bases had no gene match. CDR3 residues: CSVLYAGVQTQYF. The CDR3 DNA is TGCAGCGTTCTCTATGCGGGGGTTCAGACCCAGTACTTC.

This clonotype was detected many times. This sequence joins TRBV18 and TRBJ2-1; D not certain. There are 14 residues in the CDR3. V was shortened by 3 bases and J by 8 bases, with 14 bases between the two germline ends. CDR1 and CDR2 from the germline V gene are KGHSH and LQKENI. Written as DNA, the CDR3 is TGTGCCAGCTCACCTCCTCGTTCCCGAGATGAGCAGTTCTTC. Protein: CASSPPRSRDEQFF. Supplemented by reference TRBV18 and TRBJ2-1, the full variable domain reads NAGVMQNPRHLVRRRGQEARLRCSPMKGHSHVYWYRQLPEEGLKFMVYLQKENIIDESGMPKERFSAEFPKEGPSILRIQQVVRGDSAAYFCASSPPRSRDEQFFGPGTRLTVL.

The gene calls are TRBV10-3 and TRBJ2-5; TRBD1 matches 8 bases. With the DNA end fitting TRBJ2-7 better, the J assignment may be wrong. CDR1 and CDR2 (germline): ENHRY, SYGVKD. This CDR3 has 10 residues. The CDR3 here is CASGQGEQYF. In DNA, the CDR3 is TGTGCCAGCGGACAGGGCGAGCAGTACTTC.

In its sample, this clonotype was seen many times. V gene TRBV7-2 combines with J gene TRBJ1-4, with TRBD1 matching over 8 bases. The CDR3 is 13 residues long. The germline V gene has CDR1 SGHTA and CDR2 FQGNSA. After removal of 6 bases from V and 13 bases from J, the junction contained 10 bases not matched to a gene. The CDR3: CASSSKSGQGLFF. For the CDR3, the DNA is TGTGCCAGCAGTTCGAAATCCGGACAGGGACTGTTTTTT.

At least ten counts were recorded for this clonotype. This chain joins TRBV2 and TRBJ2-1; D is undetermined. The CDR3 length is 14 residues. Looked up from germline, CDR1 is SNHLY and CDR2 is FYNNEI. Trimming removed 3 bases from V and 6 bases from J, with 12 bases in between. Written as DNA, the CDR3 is TGTGCCAGCAGTGAGGAGTCTGTTCCCAATGAGCAGTTCTTC. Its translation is CASSEESVPNEQFF.

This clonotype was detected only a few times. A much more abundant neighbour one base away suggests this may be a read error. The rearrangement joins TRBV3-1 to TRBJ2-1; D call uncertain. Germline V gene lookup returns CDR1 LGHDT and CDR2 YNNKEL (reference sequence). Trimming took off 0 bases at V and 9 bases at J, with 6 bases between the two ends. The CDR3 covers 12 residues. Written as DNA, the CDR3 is TGTGCCAGCAGCCAAGAAGGCTTTGAGCAGTTCTTC. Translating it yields CASSQEGFEQFF.

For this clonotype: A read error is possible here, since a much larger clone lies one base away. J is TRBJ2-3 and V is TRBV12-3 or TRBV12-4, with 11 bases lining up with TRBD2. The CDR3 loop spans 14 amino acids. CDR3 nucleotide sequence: TGTGCCAGCAGATATAGCGGGGGGGGGCATACGGAGTATTTT. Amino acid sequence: CASRYSGGGHTEYF.

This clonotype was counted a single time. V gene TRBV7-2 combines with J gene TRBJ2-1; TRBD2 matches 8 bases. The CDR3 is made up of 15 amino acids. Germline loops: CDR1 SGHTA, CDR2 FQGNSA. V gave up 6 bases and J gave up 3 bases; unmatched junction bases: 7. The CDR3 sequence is CASRRSGSHYNEQFF. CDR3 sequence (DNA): TGTGCCAGCAGAAGAAGCGGGAGTCACTACAATGAGCAGTTCTTC.

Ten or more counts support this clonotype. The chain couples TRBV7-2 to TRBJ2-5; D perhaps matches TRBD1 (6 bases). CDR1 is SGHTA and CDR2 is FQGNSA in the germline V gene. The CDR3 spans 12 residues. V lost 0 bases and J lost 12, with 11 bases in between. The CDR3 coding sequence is TGTGCCAGCAGCTTAGCGGGACACCCTGAGTACTTC. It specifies CASSLAGHPEYF.

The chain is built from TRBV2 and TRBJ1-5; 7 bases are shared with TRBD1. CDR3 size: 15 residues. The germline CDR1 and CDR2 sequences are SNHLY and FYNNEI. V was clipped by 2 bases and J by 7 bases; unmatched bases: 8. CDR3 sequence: CASSERGGGGQPQHF. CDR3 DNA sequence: TGTGCCAGCAGTGAAAGAGGGGGCGGCGGGCAGCCCCAGCATTTT.